The clone carrying this T cell receptor (beta chain) was seen at least ten times. The CDR3 is 16 amino acids. Unmatched junction bases numbered 7, after V lost 5 bases and J lost 2 bases. Germline loops: CDR1 SEHNR, CDR2 FQNEAQ (reference sequence). The record originates from a study of molecular identifiers for immune sequencing clone quantification. TCRdb re-derived calls from the PCR reads in MiXCR, one entry per CDR3 protein. Of about 640,000 distinct CDR3 sequences listed, 15% to 20% were seen once; the top ten hold about 0.9%. The TCR was taken from a human donor in good health. Some libraries in this study had Jurkat cell RNA spiked in. The chain is built from TRBV7-9 and TRBJ1-5, with 9 bases fitting TRBD1. Specimen: naive CD8+ T cells from blood, with Jurkat cell RNA spiked in. Subset noted: FACS-sorted CD8+CD4-CCR7+CD45RA+ naive T cells. This chain's CDR3 is CASSRSTGGRNQPQHF. The DNA for the CDR3 is TGTGCCAGCAGCCGTTCCACAGGGGGCCGCAATCAGCCCCAGCATTTT.